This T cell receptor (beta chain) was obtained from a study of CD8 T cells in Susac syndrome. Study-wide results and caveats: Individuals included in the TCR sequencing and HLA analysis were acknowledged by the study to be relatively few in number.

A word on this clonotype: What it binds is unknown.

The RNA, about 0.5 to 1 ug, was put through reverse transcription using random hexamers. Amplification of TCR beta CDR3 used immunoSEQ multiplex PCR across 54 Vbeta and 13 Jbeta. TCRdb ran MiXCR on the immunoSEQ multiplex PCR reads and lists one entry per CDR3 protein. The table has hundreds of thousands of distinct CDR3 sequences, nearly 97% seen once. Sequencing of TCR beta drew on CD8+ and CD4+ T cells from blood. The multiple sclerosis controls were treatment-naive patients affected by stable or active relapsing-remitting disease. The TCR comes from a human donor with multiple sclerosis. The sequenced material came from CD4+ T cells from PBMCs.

The CDR3: CASMEDTQYF. The CDR3, as DNA: TGTGCCAGCATGGAGGATACGCAGTATTTT. J is TRBJ2-3 and V is TRBV2, with D unresolved. V lost 7 bases to trimming and J lost 6 bases, with 5 bases between them. Germline CDR1 SNHLY, CDR2 FYNNEI. The CDR3 spans 10 residues.